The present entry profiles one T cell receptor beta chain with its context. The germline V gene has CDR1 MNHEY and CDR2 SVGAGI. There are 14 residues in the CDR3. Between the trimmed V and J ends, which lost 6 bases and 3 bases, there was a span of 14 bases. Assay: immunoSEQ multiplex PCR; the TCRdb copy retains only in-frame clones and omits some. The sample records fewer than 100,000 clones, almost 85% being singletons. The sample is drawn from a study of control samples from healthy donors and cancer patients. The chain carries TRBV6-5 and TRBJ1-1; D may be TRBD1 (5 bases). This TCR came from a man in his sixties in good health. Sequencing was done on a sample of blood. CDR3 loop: CASSPGPRDTEAFF. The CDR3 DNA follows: TGTGCCAGCAGCCCGGGACCGAGGGACACTGAAGCTTTCTTT.